This T cell receptor (beta chain) appears in the sequencing data of a study of OX40 agonist ivuxolimab in advanced cancers. Study details: Checkpoint inhibitors had been given previously to roughly 40% of patients. Study observations and caveats: Clonal expansion by week 6 occurred in CD4+ and CD8+ blood T cells (at 0.1 to 3.0 mg/kg).

Only in-frame clones appear in the TCRdb table, and some are missing; sequencing was by immunoSEQ multiplex PCR. The sample shows about 36,000 clones, 74% of them seen only once. On this clone: Its specificity is not known.

The CDR3 loop spans 15 amino acids. Trimming cost V 2 bases and J 4 bases, with 12 bases left between them. Germline V CDR1 and CDR2: SEHNR, FQNEAQ (reference sequence). The sequencing used CD4+ or CD8+ T cells sorted from blood, collected in a trial of the OX40 agonist ivuxolimab. J is TRBJ1-3 and V is TRBV7-9, with D perhaps TRBD1 (5 bases). The clonotype comes from an adult with an advanced solid tumor such as melanoma, head and neck, liver or kidney cancer. Here the CDR3 DNA reads TGTGCCAGCAGCTTAACCCGCGGGACGGGAAACACCATATATTTT. Its translation: CASSLTRGTGNTIYF.